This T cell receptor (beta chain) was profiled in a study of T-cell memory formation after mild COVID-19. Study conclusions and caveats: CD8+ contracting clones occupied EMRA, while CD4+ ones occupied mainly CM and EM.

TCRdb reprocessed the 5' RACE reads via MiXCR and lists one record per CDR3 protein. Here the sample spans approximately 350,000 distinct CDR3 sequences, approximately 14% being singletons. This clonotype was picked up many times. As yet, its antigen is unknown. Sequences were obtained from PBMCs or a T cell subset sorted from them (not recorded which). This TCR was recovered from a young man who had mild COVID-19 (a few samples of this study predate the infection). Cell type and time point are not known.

CDR3 in amino acids: CASSFGEGGIIQYF. In DNA form, the CDR3 reads TGTGCCAGCAGTTTTGGGGAAGGGGGAATCATTCAGTACTTC. The rearrangement uses TRBV12-3 or TRBV12-4 and TRBJ2-4; D is perhaps TRBD1 (6 bases). CDR3 size: 14 residues. Trimming took off 3 bases at V and 9 bases at J, with 15 bases between the two ends.